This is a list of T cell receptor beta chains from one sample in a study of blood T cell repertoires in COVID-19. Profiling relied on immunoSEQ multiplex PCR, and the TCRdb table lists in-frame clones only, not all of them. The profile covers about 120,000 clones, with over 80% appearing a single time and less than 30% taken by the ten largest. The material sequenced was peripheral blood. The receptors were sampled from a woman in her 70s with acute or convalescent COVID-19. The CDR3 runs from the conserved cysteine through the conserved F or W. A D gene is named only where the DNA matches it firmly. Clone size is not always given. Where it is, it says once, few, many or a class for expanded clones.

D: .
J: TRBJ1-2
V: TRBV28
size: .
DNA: TGTGCCAGCCGCGCCGGAGGGCCCTATGGCTACACCTTC
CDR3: CASRAGGPYGYTF

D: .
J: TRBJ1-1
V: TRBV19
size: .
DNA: TGTGCCAGTAGTATAGTTCAGGGGCTGTACACTGAAGCTTTCTTT
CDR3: CASSIVQGLYTEAFF

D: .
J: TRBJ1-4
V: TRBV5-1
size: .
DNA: TGCGCCAGCACTCCAGGCTTTGCAACTAATGAAAAACTGTTTTTT
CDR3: CASTPGFATNEKLFF

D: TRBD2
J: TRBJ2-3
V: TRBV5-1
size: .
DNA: TGCGCCAGCAGCTCAGCCTTAGCGGGGGGGCTGGGAAATACGCAGTATTTT
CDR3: CASSSALAGGLGNTQYF

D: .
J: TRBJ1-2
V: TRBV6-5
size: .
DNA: TGTGCCAGCAGCGATCGACAGAATATGCGCTACACCTTC
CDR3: CASSDRQNMRYTF

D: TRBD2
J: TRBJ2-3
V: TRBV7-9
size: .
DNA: TGTGCCAGCAGCCCCCGGACTAGTTTGGCCACAGATACGCAGTATTTT
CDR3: CASSPRTSLATDTQYF

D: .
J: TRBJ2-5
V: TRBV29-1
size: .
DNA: TGCAGCGTTGAAGATCCTATCCATCCGACCCAGTACTTC
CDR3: CSVEDPIHPTQYF

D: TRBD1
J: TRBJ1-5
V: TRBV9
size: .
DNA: TGTGCCAGCAGCCCACGACAGGGACCGGGCTCTCATAGCAATCAGCCCCAGCATTTT
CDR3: CASSPRQGPGSHSNQPQHF

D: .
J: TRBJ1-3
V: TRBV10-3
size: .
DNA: TGTGCCATCATGGCAGGGGCTGGAAACACCATATATTTT
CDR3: CAIMAGAGNTIYF

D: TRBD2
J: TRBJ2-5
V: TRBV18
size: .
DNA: TGTGCCAGCTCACCACCGAGCGGGGGGATCCAAGAGACCCAGTACTTC
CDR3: CASSPPSGGIQETQYF

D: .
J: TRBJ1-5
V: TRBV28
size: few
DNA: TGTGCCAGCAGTTTTTTAAGACAGGGCAATCAGCCCCAGCATTTT
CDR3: CASSFLRQGNQPQHF

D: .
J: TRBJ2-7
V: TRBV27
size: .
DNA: TGTGCCAGCAGCCAACGGTCGTTTCCCTACGAGCAGTACTTC
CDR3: CASSQRSFPYEQYF

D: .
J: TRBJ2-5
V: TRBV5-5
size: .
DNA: TGTGCCAGCAGCACTTGGACAGAGAAAGAGACCCAGTACTTC
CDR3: CASSTWTEKETQYF

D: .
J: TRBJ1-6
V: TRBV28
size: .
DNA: TGTGCCAGCAGTTTACGGGATTCACCCCTCCACTTT
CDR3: CASSLRDSPLHF

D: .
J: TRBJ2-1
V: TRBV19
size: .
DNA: TGTGCCACCTCTAACGAAGCAGGGGGGTGGAATGAGCAGTTCTTC
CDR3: CATSNEAGGWNEQFF

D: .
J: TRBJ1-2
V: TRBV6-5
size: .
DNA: TGTGCCAGCAGTAACCCGGACAGTTCTAACTATGGCTACACCTTC
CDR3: CASSNPDSSNYGYTF

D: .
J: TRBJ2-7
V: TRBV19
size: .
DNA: TGTGCCAGCACGGGGACTTCCTACGAGCAGTACTTC
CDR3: CASTGTSYEQYF

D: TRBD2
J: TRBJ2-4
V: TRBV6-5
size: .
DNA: TGTGCCAGCATCCGGGGGGAGGGAGCCAAAAACATTCAGTACTTC
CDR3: CASIRGEGAKNIQYF

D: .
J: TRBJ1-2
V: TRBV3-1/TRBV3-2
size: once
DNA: TGTGCCAGCAGCCAAAATACGGGGGATGGCTACACCTTC
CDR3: CASSQNTGDGYTF

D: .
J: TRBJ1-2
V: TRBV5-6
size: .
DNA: TGTGCCAGCAGCTTGGACAGAGCTAACTATGGCTACACCTTC
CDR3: CASSLDRANYGYTF

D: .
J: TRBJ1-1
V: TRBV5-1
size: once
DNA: TGCGCCAGCAGCCTTCAGGGTGTCGACACTGAAGCTTTCTTT
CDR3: CASSLQGVDTEAFF

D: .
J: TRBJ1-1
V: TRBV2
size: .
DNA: TGTGCCAGCAGTGTGGGAGGGAACACTGAAGCTTTCTTT
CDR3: CASSVGGNTEAFF

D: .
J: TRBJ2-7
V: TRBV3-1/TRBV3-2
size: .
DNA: TGTGCCAGCAGCCAAGCTCAACAGGCGTTCTACGAGCAGTACTTC
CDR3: CASSQAQQAFYEQYF

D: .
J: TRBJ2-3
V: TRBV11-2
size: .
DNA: TGTGCCAGCAGCTTAGTGAGCGTCCGGTCAGATACGCAGTATTTT
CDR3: CASSLVSVRSDTQYF

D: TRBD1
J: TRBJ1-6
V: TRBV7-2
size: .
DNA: TGTGCCAGCAGCTCCGCCTCCGGGACAGGTGATTCACCCCTCCACTTT
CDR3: CASSSASGTGDSPLHF

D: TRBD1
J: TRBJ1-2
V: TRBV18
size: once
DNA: TGTGCCAGCTCATTACGGCGACAGGGGGCAAGCTATGGCTACACCTTC
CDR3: CASSLRRQGASYGYTF

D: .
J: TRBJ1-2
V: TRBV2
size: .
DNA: TGTGCCAGCAGCAGTTCCGGACAGGGCTACACCTTC
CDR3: CASSSSGQGYTF

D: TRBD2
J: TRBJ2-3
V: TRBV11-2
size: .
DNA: TGTGCCAGCAGCTTTGCCCCTCAGGCTAGCGGGTATAATACGCAGTATTTT
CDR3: CASSFAPQASGYNTQYF

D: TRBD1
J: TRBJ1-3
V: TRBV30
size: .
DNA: TGTGCCTGGAGCCTAGGGACAGGGCAAAACACCATATATTTT
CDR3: CAWSLGTGQNTIYF

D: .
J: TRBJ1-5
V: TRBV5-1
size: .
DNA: TGCGCCAGCAGCTTGGGGGGCTTGAGCAATCAGCCCCAGCATTTT
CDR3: CASSLGGLSNQPQHF

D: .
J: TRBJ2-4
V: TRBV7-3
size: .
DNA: TGTGCCAGCAGCTTCGGAGGGGGCGAGGGCATTCAGTACTTC
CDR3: CASSFGGGEGIQYF

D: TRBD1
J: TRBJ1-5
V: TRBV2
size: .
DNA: TGTGCCAGCAGTCCTGGGACAGAAGGCTTCAATCAGCCCCAGCATTTT
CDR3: CASSPGTEGFNQPQHF

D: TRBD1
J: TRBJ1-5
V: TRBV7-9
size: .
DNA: TGTGCCAGCAGCTTAGCTGAGGGGGCAGGTCAGCCCCAGCATTTT
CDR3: CASSLAEGAGQPQHF

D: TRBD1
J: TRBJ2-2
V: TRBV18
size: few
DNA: TGTGCCAGCTCACCTCCAGGGGGAAGGGACACCGGGGAGCTGTTTTTT
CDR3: CASSPPGGRDTGELFF

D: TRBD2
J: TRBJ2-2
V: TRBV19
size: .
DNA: TGTGCCAGTAGTCCCGGACTAGCGGTAGAGCTGTTTTTT
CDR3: CASSPGLAVELFF

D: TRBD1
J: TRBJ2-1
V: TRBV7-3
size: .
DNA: TGTGCCAGCAGCCGTGAGGGGGCCCCCAGTGAGCAGTTCTTC
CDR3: CASSREGAPSEQFF

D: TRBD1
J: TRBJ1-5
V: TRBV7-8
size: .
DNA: TGTGCCAGCAGTCTGACAGGGGGTCCTCAGCCCCAGCATTTT
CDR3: CASSLTGGPQPQHF

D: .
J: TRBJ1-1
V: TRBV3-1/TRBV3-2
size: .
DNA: TGTGCCAGCAGCCAAGCTTCCAGGGGGAACACTGAAGCTTTCTTT
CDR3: CASSQASRGNTEAFF

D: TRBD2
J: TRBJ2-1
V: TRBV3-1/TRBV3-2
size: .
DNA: TGTGCCAGCAGCCACGGGACTAGCGGATACAATGAGCAGTTCTTC
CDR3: CASSHGTSGYNEQFF

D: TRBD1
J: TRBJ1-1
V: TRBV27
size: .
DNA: TGTGCCAGCAGTTTATTTCGGGACAGGAGAGCTTTCTTT
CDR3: CASSLFRDRRAFF

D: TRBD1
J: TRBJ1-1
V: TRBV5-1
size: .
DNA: TGCGCCAGCAGCTTAGGGACAGAGAACACTGAAGCTTTCTTT
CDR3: CASSLGTENTEAFF

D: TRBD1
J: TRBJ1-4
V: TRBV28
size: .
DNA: TGTGCCAGCAGTAAGACAGGGATTTCGGAAAAACTGTTTTTT
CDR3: CASSKTGISEKLFF

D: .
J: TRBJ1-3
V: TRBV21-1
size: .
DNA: TGTGCCAGCAGCATGGGACAGGGAGGCTCTGGAAACACCATATATTTT
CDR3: CASSMGQGGSGNTIYF

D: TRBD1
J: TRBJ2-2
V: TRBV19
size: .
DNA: TGTGCCAGTAAGGGACAGGGAAGCACCGGGGAGCTGTTTTTT
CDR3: CASKGQGSTGELFF

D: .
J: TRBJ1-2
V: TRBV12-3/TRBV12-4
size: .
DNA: TGTGCCAGCAGTTTTATAGCGGGGTATGGCTACACCTTC
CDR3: CASSFIAGYGYTF

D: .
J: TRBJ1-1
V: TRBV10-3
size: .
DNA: TGTGCCATCAGTGGAGAAGTAAACACTGAAGCTTTCTTT
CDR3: CAISGEVNTEAFF

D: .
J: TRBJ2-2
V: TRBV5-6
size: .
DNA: TGTGCCAGCAGCTTGTTTAGCGCGGACACCGGGGAGCTGTTTTTT
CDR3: CASSLFSADTGELFF

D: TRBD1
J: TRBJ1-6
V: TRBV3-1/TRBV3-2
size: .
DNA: TGTGCCAGCAGCCAAGACAGGGGGAATTCACCCCTCCACTTT
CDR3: CASSQDRGNSPLHF

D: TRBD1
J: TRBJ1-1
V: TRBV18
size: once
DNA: TGTGCCAGCTCACCACGGGACAGGGTTGCTGAAGCTTTCTTT
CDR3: CASSPRDRVAEAFF